Listed here is a single T cell receptor beta chain. Antigen unknown. Use of 60 Vbeta and 13 Jbeta primers characterized the PCR. Libraries were prepared by immunoSEQ multiplex PCR; TCRdb keeps only in-frame clonotypes and omits some of them. Recorded for this sample: some 130,000 clones. The entry originates in a study of cytomegalovirus exposure and HLA in healthy donors. About the study: About 180 million T cells yielded 110 million or so unique TCR beta sequences in earlier analysis. Genotyping of 400 or so donors showed that about 84% belonged to the Caucasian-associated ancestry cluster. Findings and caveats of the study: Immune exposure information available was restricted to CMV serostatus. With later analysis, a missense DCLRE1C variant became linked to TCR beta V- and J-gene trimming.

The CDR3 is 13 residues long. The V gene lost 3 bases and the J gene lost 5 bases, with 10 bases spanning the gap. Per germline, CDR1 MNHNS and CDR2 SASEGT. The sequenced material came from PBMCs. The clonotype was recovered from a man aged 18 to 30 in good health and CMV-seronegative. This chain joins TRBV6-1 and TRBJ1-1, with D perhaps TRBD1 (6 bases). Written as DNA, the CDR3 is TGTGCCAGCAGTGAGCTCAGGGGAACTGAAGCTTTCTTT. Amino acid sequence: CASSELRGTEAFF.